The entry below describes one T cell receptor (beta chain). Sequenced by immunoSEQ multiplex PCR; TCRdb stores in-frame clones only, minus some. In the table there are 10,000 or so clones, around 70% of which are singletons. The sample belongs to a study of tumor-infiltrating lymphocytes in localized non-small cell lung cancer. Germline V gives CDR1 MDHEN, CDR2 SYDVKM. The CDR3 covers 14 residues. Trimming removed 7 bases at V and 2 bases at J, with 12 bases between. This chain links TRBV28 with TRBJ1-5; no reliable D call. The receptor was derived from a human donor with non-small cell lung cancer. The sequencing input was lung tumor tissue. The CDR3 spells CASTQDGGNQPQHF. The CDR3, as DNA: TGTGCCAGCACCCAGGATGGGGGCAATCAGCCCCAGCATTTT.